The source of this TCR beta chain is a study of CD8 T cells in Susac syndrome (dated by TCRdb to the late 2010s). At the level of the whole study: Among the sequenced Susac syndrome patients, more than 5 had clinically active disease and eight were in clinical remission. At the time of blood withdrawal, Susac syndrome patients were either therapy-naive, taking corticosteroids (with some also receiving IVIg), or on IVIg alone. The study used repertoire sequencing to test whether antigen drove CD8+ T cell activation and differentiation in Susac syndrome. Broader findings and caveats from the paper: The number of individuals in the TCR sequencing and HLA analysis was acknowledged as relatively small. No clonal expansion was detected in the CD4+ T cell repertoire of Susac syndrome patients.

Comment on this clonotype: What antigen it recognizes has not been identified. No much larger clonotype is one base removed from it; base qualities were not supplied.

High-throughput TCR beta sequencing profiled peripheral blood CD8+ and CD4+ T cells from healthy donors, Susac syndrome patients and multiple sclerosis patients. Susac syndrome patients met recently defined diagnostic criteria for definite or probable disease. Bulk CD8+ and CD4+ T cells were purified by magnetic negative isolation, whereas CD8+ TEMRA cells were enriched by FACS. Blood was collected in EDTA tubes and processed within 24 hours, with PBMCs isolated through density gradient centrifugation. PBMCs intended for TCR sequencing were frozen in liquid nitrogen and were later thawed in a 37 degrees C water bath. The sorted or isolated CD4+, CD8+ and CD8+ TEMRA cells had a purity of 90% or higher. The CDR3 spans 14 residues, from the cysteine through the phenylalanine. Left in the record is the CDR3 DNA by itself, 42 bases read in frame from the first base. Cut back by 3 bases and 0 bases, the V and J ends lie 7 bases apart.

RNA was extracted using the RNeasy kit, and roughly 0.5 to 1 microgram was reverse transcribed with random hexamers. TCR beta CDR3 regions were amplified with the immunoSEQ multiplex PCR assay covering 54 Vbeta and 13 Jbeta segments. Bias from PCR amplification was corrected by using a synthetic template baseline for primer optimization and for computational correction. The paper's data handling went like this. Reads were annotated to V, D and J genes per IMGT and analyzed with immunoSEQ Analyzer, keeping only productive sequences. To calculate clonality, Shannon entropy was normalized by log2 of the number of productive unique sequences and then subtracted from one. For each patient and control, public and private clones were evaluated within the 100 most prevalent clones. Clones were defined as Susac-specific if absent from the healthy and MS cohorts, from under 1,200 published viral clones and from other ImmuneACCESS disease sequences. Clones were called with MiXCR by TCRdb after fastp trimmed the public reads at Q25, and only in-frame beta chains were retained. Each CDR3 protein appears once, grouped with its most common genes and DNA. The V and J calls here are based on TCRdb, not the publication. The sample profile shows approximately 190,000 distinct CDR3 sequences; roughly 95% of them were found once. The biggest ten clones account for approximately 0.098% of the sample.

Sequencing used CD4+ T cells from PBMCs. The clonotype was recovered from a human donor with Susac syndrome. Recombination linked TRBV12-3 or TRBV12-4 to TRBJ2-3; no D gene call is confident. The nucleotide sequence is TGTGCCAGCAGTTTTTCGGTTAGCACAGATACGCAGTATTTT. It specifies CASSFSVSTDTQYF.